This T cell receptor beta chain is drawn from a study of metastatic and nonmetastatic thyroid tumors (dated by TCRdb to between 2020 and 2021). Regarding the research as a whole: For patients with malignant and with benign thyroid disease, the researchers compared repertoires between peripheral blood samples and tumor or nodule tissue samples.

The method was PCR. Instrument on record: Illumina HiSeq 4000. High-throughput sequencing was used to profile the TCR beta-chain CDR3 region of every patient. In the original analysis: Drawing on CDR3 differences between clinicopathological groups, the researchers built a classifier meant to tell apart patients with distant-metastatic papillary thyroid cancer. The Shannon index was used to measure repertoire diversity, and the Morisita-Horn index was used to measure how similar tumor and blood repertoires were. TCRdb trimmed public reads at Q25 via fastp, called clones via MiXCR and kept in-frame beta chains. The V and J calls shown here were made by TCRdb, not taken from the authors' results. The sample table contains about 40,000 clones; only one count was recorded for 18% of them. The ten largest account for roughly an eighth of the sample. Before undergoing thyroid surgery, none of the patients had been given any kind of treatment. The study retrospectively analysed patient clinical samples collected from the early 2010s to the late 2010s using T-cell receptor beta sequencing.

This clone came up many times. The target of this receptor is not known. No base quality information exists; no much larger clone differs at one position. From the cysteine up to the phenylalanine, the CDR3 has a length of 14 residues. Of the read, only the CDR3 DNA is kept; its 42 bases are in frame from base 1. Based on the germline V gene (reference sequence), the CDR1 and CDR2 sequences are DFQATT and SNEGSKA. Compared with germline, V lacks 5 bases and J lacks 6 bases; bases without a gene match: 9. Broad study findings and their caveats: In both blood and tumor samples, TCR beta diversity was reported to be significantly higher in malignant tumors than in benign nodules.

The source of this sequence is a female donor with papillary thyroid cancer or a benign thyroid nodule (not recorded which). Some clones in this sample may be carry-over from other donors' samples. Material for sequencing was tumor tissue. The receptor chain draws on TRBV20-1 and TRBJ1-5, with 8 bases aligning to TRBD1. The DNA sequence is given as TGCAGTGCTGGCGCCTGGACAGGGATTCAGCCCCAGCATTTT. This translates into CSAGAWTGIQPQHF.